Listed here are 17 T cell receptor beta chains from one sample, sequenced in a study of T cell responses to AZD1222 COVID-19 vaccine. The protocol was immunoSEQ multiplex PCR, while the TCRdb copy is restricted to in-frame clones and leaves out a portion. This table has about 110,000 clones, about 86% appearing once. This material consisted of peripheral blood, taken on day 0 of AZD1222 vaccination. Every receptor here comes from an adult in good health.

This clone came up once. The J gene is TRBJ1-5, the V gene TRBV5-1, with 9 bases lining up with TRBD1. Losses at the gene ends were 3 bases for V and 3 bases for J; bases not matched to a gene: 4. Germline CDR1 and CDR2: SGHRS and YFSETQ. This CDR3 is built from 15 residues. The CDR3 loop is CASSYGTGSNQPQHF. The CDR3 nucleotides read TGCGCCAGCAGCTACGGGACAGGGTCCAATCAGCCCCAGCATTTT.

The chain joins TRBV7-2 to TRBJ1-1; possibly TRBD1 for D (5 bases). In germline, CDR1 is SGHTA, CDR2 FQGNSA. With 1 base removed from V and 4 bases from J, the gap between germline ends came to 19 bases. The CDR3 has 17 amino acids. CDR3 residues: CASSLGFQGRRGTEAFF. The CDR3 nucleotides read TGTGCCAGCAGCTTAGGGTTTCAGGGTAGGAGGGGCACTGAAGCTTTCTTT. The variable domain in full, with the rest retrieved from reference TRBV7-2 and TRBJ1-1, is GAGVSQSPSNKVTEKGKDVELRCDPISGHTALYWYRQSLGQGLEFLIYFQGNSAPDKSGLPSDRFSAERTGGSVSTLTIQRTQQEDSAVYLCASSLGFQGRRGTEAFFGQGTRLTVV.

This sequence joins TRBV25-1 and TRBJ1-6, with TRBD1 matching over 9 bases. Germline CDR1 MGHDK, CDR2 SYGVNS. The CDR3 contains 15 residues. V dropped 2 bases and J dropped 7; count of bases not matched to a gene: 3. Here the CDR3 reads CASSEGQGSNSPLHF. The CDR3 bases are TGTGCCAGCAGTGAAGGACAGGGGAGCAATTCACCCCTCCACTTT.

The chain has TRBV6-1 and TRBJ2-7, with no clear D. Germline values: CDR1 MNHNS, CDR2 SASEGT. The CDR3 runs 14 residues. Deletions cut 3 bases from V and 5 bases from J, with 14 bases between. The CDR3 is CASSDLGIRDEQYF. CDR3 DNA sequence: TGTGCCAGCAGTGATTTAGGGATTAGGGACGAGCAGTACTTC.

V is TRBV5-6 and J is TRBJ2-3, with 8 bases matching TRBD1. Trimming cost V 2 bases and J 0 bases; bases outside gene matches: 2. The CDR3 has 15 amino acids. CDR1 and CDR2 from the germline V gene are SGHDT and YYEEEE. The CDR3 DNA sequence: TGTGCCAGCAGCTTCCGGACAGGGAGCACAGATACGCAGTATTTT. Residues: CASSFRTGSTDTQYF.

CDR3 residues: CASSLARESFATNEKLFF. DNA of the CDR3: TGCGCCAGCAGCTTGGCCCGGGAATCGTTTGCAACTAATGAAAAACTGTTTTTT. V is TRBV5-1 and J is TRBJ1-4; D ambiguous. V lost 0 bases to trimming and J lost 0 bases, with 15 bases between them. This CDR3 has 18 residues. Germline values: CDR1 SGHRS, CDR2 YFSETQ.

This chain links TRBV28 with TRBJ1-5; 7 nucleotides line up with TRBD1. V was clipped by 2 bases and J by 7 bases; unmatched bases: 8. Per germline, CDR1 MDHEN and CDR2 SYDVKM. This CDR3 comprises 15 residues. Written as DNA, the CDR3 is TGTGCCAGCAGTTTACGAGACAGGGCTGGGCAGCCCCAGCATTTT. Translation: CASSLRDRAGQPQHF.

The chain recombines TRBV5-1 with TRBJ1-1; no reliable D call. Germline-derived CDR1 and CDR2 are SGHRS and YFSETQ. The CDR3 is 11 residues long. Between the trimmed V and J ends, which lost 6 bases and 8 bases, there was a span of 11 bases. The CDR3 sequence is CASTDSLEAFF. The DNA for the CDR3 is TGCGCCAGCACCGACTCACTGGAAGCTTTCTTT.

V and J are TRBV18 and TRBJ2-2, with 10 bases aligning to TRBD1. V shed 8 bases, J shed 6 bases, and the junction held 3 bases outside the gene matches. Germline loops: CDR1 KGHSH, CDR2 LQKENI. This CDR3 has 13 amino acids. The CDR3 DNA reads as TGTGCCAGCGCCGGACAGGGGGCCGGGGAGCTGTTTTTT. Its translation: CASAGQGAGELFF.

The genes are TRBV14 and TRBJ1-2; 8 nucleotides match TRBD1. Unmatched junction bases numbered 4, after V lost 0 bases and J lost 4 bases. Germline V CDR1 and CDR2: SGHDN, FVKESK. The CDR3 consists of 15 residues. CDR3 sequence reads: CASSQDFQGAYGYTF. The CDR3 nucleotides are TGTGCCAGCAGCCAAGATTTCCAGGGGGCCTATGGCTACACCTTC.

The chain links TRBV2 to TRBJ1-2; D is perhaps TRBD1 (5 bases). This CDR3 contains 11 residues. Per the germline V gene, CDR1 is SNHLY and CDR2 is FYNNEI. Trimming took 4 bases from V and 8 from J, leaving 8 bases between them. CDR3 amino acids: CASSAGLGYTF. The CDR3 DNA reads TGTGCCAGCAGTGCAGGGTTGGGCTACACCTTC.

This clone was seen many times. This rearrangement joins TRBV6-5 to TRBJ2-5; a weak D match, TRBD2 (5 bases). This CDR3 region has 15 residues. Trimming removed 6 bases from V and 1 base from J, with 15 bases in between. The V gene's germline CDR1 is MNHEY and CDR2 SVGAGI. The DNA for the CDR3 is TGTGCCAGCAGCCCGGGGTTTGGGGTCCAAGAGACCCAGTACTTC. Amino acids: CASSPGFGVQETQYF.

The table lists this clone with a count of one. V gene TRBV2 combines with J gene TRBJ2-2; D perhaps matches TRBD1 (5 bases). V was clipped by 5 bases and J by 4 bases, with 17 bases between them. Germline assignment: CDR1 SNHLY and CDR2 FYNNEI. This CDR3 contains 16 residues. In DNA form, the CDR3 reads TGTGCCAGCAGTTTCGATGACAGAGTCACCACCGGGGAGCTGTTTTTT. Translating it yields CASSFDDRVTTGELFF.

This CDR3 is CAWGTGDSNQPQHF. The DNA for the CDR3 is TGTGCCTGGGGGACAGGCGATAGCAATCAGCCCCAGCATTTT. The genes are TRBV30 and TRBJ1-5, with 8 bases identical to TRBD1. The CDR3 totals 14 residues. J was trimmed by 0 bases and V by 5 bases; bases with no gene match: 3. Germline CDR1 and CDR2: GTSNPN and SVGIG (reference sequence).

The J gene is TRBJ1-1, the V gene TRBV19, with D possibly TRBD1 on 5 matching bases. The V and J ends lost 7 bases and 1 base respectively, with 13 bases between them. Per the germline V gene, CDR1 is LNHDA and CDR2 is SQIVND (reference sequence). This CDR3 is built from 14 residues. CDR3 sequence: CASTSQGPNTEAFF. The CDR3 coding sequence is TGTGCCAGTACTTCCCAGGGCCCGAACACTGAAGCTTTCTTT.

This sequence joins TRBV9 and TRBJ2-2; D ambiguous. The germline V gene has CDR1 SGDLS and CDR2 YYNGEE. The CDR3 is made up of 13 amino acids. V lost 4 bases, J lost 4 bases, and 8 bases lay in between. DNA for the CDR3: TGTGCCAGCAGCCTCCTCTCCACCGGGGAGCTGTTTTTT. Translating it yields CASSLLSTGELFF.

This CDR3 reads CASSFGGRFDTEAFF. CDR3 bases: TGTGCCAGCAGCTTCGGGGGGCGCTTCGACACTGAAGCTTTCTTT. The J gene is TRBJ1-1, the V gene TRBV11-2; perhaps TRBD1 as D (6 bases). Germline CDR1 reads SGHAT; CDR2 reads FQNNGV. Trimming pared 3 bases from V and 3 bases from J, leaving 14 bases between. This CDR3 spans 15 amino acids.